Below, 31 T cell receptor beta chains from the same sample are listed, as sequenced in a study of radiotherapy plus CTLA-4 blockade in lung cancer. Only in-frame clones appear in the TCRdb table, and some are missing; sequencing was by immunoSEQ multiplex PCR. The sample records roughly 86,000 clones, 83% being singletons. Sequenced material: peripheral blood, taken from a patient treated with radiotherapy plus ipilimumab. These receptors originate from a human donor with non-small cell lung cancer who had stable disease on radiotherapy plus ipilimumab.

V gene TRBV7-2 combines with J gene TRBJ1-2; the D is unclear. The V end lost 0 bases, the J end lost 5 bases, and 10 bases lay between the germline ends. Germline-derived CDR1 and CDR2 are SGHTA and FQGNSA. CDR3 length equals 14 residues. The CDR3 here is CASSLAGQLYGYTF. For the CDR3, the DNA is TGTGCCAGCAGCTTAGCTGGGCAGCTATATGGCTACACCTTC.

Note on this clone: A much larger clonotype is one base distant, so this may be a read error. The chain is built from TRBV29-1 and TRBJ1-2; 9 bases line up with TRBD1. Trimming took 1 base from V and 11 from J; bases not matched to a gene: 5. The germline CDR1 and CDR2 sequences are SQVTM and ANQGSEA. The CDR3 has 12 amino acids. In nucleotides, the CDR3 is TGCAGCGTTGAAGTCGGGACAGGGCCGTACACCTTC. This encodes CSVEVGTGPYTF.

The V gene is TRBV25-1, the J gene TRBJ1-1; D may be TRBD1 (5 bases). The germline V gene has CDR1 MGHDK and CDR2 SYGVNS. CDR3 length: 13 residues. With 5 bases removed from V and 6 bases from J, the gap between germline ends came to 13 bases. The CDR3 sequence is CASSLGGDAEAFF. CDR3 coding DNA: TGTGCCAGCAGTCTGGGGGGGGACGCTGAAGCTTTCTTT.

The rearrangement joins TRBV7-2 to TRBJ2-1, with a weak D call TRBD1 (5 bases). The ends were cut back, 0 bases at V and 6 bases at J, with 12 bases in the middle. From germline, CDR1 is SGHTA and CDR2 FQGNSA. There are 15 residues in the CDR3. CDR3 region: CASSLALNTGNEQFF. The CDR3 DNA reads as TGTGCCAGCAGCTTAGCCCTAAACACAGGCAATGAGCAGTTCTTC.

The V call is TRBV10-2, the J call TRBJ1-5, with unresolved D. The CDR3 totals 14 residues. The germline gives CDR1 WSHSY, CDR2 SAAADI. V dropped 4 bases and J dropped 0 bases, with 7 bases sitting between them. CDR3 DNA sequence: TGCGCCAGCAGTGCGGCAGCTAGCAATCAGCCCCAGCATTTT. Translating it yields CASSAAASNQPQHF.

This chain's CDR3 is CASSQDAREDTIYF. CDR3 bases: TGCGCCAGCAGCCAAGATGCGCGGGAAGACACCATATATTTT. J is TRBJ1-3 and V is TRBV4-1; D call uncertain. This CDR3 comprises 14 residues. V lost 0 bases, J lost 8 bases, and 11 bases lay in between. Germline loops: CDR1 MGHRA, CDR2 YSYEKL.

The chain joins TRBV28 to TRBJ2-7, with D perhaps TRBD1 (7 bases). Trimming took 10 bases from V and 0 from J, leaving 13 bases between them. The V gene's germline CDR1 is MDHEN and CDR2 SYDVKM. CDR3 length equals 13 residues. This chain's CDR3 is CAIGGGASYEQYF. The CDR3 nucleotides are TGTGCCATAGGAGGGGGCGCCTCCTACGAGCAGTACTTC.

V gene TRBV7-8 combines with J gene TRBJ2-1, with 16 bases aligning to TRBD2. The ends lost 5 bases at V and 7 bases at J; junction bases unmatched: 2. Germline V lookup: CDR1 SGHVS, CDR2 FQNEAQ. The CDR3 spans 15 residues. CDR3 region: CASSKGLAGGNEQFF. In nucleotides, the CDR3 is TGTGCCAGCAGCAAGGGACTAGCGGGGGGGAATGAGCAGTTCTTC.

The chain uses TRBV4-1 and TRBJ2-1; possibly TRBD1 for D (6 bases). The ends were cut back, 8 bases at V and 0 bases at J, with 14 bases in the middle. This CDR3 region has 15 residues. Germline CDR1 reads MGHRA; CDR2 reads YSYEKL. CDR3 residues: CASHQGPSSYNEQFF. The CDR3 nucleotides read TGCGCCAGCCATCAGGGGCCTAGCTCCTACAATGAGCAGTTCTTC.

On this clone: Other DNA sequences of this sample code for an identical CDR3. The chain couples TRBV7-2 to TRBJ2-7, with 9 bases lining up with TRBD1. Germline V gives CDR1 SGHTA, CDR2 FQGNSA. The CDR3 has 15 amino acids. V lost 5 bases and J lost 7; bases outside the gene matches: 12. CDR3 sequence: CASSIGQGPYWEQYF. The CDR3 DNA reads TGTGCCAGCAGCATTGGACAGGGGCCATATTGGGAGCAGTACTTC.

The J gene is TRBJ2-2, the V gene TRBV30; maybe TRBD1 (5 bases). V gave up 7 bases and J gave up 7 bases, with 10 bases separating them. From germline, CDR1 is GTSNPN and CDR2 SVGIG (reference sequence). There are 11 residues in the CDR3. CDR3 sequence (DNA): TGTGCCTTCCAGGGATTCGGGGAGCTGTTTTTT. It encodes CAFQGFGELFF.

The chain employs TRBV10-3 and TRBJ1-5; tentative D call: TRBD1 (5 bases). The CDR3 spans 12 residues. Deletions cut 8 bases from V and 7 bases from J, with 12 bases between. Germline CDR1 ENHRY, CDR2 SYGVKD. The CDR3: CAIGGEGQPQHF. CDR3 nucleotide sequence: TGTGCCATCGGGGGTGAAGGCCAGCCCCAGCATTTT.

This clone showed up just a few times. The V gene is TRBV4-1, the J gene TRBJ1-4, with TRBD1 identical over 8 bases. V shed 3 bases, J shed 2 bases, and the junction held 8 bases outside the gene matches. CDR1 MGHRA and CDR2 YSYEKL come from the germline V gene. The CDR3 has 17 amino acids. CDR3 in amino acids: CASSHKSQGATNEKLFF. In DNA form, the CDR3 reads TGCGCCAGCAGCCACAAGTCCCAGGGGGCGACTAATGAAAAACTGTTTTTT.

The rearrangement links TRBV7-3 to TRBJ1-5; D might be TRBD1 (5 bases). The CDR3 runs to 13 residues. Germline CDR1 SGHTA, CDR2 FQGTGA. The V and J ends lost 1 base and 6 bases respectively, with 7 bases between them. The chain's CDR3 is CASSLRGGQPQHF. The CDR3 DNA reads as TGTGCCAGCAGCTTAAGGGGGGGTCAGCCCCAGCATTTT.

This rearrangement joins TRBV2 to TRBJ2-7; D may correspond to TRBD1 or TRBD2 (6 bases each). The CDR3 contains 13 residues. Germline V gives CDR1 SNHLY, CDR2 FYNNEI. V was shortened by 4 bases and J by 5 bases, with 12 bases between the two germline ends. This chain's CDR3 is CASSARGRDEQYF. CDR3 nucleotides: TGTGCCAGCAGTGCTCGGGGGCGCGACGAGCAGTACTTC.

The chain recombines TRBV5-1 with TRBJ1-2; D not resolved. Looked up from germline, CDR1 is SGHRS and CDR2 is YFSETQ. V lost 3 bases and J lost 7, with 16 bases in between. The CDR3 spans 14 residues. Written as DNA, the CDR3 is TGCGCCAGCAGCTCCCTAGATTTGAGCACTGGCTACACCTTC. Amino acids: CASSSLDLSTGYTF.

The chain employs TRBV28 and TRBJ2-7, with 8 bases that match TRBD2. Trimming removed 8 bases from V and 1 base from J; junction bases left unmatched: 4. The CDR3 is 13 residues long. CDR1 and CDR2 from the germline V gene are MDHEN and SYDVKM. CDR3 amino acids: CASAGGGSYEQYF. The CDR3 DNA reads TGTGCCAGCGCCGGGGGGGGTTCCTACGAGCAGTACTTC.

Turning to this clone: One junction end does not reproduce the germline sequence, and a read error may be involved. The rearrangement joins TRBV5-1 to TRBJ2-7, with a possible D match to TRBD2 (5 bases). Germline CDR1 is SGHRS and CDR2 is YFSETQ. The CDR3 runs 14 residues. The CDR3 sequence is CASRLADSLPEQYF. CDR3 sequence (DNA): TGCGCCAGCAGATTGGCGGACTCCCTCCCCGAGCAGTACTTC. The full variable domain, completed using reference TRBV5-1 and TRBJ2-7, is KAGVTQTPRYLIKTRGQQVTLSCSPISGHRSVSWYQQTPGQGLQFLFEYFSETQRNKGNFPGRFSGRQFSNSRSEMNVSTLELGDSALYLCASRLADSLPEQYFGPGTRLTVT.

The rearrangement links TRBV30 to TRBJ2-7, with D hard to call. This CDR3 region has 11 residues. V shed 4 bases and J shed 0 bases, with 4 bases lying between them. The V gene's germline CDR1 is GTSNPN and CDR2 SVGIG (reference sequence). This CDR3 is CAWKGSYEQYF. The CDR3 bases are TGTGCCTGGAAGGGCTCCTACGAGCAGTACTTC. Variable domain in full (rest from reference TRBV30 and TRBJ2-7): SQTIHQWPATLVQPVGSPLSLECTVEGTSNPNLYWYRQAAGRGLQLLFYSVGIGQISSEVPQNLSASRPQDRQFILSSKKLLLSDSGFYLCAWKGSYEQYFGPGTRLTVT.

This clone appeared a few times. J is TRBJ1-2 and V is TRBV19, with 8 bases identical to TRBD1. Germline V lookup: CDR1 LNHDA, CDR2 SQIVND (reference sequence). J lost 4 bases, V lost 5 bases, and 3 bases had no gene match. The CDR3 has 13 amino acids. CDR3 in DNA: TGTGCCAGTAGTTCCGACAGGGGCTATGGCTACACCTTC. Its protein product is CASSSDRGYGYTF. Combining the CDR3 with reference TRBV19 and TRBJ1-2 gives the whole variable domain DGGITQSPKYLFRKEGQNVTLSCEQNLNHDAMYWYRQDPGQGLRLIYYSQIVNDFQKGDIAEGYSVSREKKESFPLTVTSAQKNPTAFYLCASSSDRGYGYTFGSGTRLTVV.

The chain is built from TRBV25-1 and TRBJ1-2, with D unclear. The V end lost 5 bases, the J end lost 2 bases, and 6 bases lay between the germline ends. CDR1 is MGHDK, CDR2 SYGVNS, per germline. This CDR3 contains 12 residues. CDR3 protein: CASSRENYGYTF. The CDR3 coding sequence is TGTGCCAGCAGTAGAGAGAACTATGGCTACACCTTC.

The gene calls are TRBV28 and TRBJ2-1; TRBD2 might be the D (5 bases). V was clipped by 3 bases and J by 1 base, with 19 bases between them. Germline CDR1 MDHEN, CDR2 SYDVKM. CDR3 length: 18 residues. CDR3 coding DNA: TGTGCCAGCAGTTTCAGCCCCGTCCCTGGAGGATCCTACAATGAGCAGTTCTTC. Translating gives CASSFSPVPGGSYNEQFF. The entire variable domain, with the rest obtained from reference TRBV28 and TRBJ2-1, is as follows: DVKVTQSSRYLVKRTGEKVFLECVQDMDHENMFWYRQDPGLGLRLIYFSYDVKMKEKGDIPEGYSVSREKKERFSLILESASTNQTSMYLCASSFSPVPGGSYNEQFFGPGTRLTVL.

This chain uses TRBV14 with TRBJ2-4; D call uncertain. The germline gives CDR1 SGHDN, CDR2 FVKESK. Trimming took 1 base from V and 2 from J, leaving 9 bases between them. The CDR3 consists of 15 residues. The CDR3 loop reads CASSQAERPKNIQYF. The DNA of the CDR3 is TGTGCCAGCAGCCAAGCCGAGAGACCCAAAAACATTCAGTACTTC.

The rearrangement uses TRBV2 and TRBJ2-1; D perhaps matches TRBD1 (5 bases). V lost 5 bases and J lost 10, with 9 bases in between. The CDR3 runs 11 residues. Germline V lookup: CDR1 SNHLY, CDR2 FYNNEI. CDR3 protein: CASSPGLEQFF. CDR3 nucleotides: TGTGCCAGCAGTCCAGGGTTGGAGCAGTTCTTC.

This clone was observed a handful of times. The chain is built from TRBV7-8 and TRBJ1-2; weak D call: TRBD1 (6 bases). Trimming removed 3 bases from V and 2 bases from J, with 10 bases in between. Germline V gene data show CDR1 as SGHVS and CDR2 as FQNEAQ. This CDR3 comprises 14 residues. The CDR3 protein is CASSLVTGNYGYTF. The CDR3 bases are TGTGCCAGCAGCTTGGTCACAGGGAACTATGGCTACACCTTC.

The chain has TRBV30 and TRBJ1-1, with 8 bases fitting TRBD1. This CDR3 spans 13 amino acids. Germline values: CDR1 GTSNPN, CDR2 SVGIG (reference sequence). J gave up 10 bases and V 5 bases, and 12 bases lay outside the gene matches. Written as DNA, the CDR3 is TGTGCCTGGGGGACAGGAGAACGAACGGGAGCTTTCTTT. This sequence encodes CAWGTGERTGAFF.

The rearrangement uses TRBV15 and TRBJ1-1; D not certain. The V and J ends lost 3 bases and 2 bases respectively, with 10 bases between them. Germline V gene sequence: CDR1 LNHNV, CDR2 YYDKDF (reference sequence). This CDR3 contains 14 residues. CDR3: CATSSFGRNTEAFF. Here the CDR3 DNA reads TGTGCCACCAGCAGCTTCGGACGTAACACTGAAGCTTTCTTT.

CDR3 residues: CAWSDYFSGRMDPQQFF. The CDR3 coding sequence is TGTGCCTGGAGTGACTATTTTAGCGGGAGGATGGATCCCCAGCAGTTCTTC. J is TRBJ2-1 and V is TRBV30; 10 nucleotides align to TRBD2. V lost 1 base and J lost 11; bases outside the gene matches: 17. Germline V gene data show CDR1 as GTSNPN and CDR2 as SVGIG (reference sequence). The CDR3 loop spans 17 amino acids. The whole variable domain, remainder taken from reference TRBV30 and TRBJ2-1, is SQTIHQWPATLVQPVGSPLSLECTVEGTSNPNLYWYRQAAGRGLQLLFYSVGIGQISSEVPQNLSASRPQDRQFILSSKKLLLSDSGFYLCAWSDYFSGRMDPQQFFGPGTRLTVL.

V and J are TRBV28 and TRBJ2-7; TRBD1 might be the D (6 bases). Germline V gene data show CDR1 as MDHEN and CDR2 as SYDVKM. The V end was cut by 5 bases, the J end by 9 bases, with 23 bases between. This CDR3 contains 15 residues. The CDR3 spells CASSGRTAPSLGQYF. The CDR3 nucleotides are TGTGCCAGCAGTGGTCGGACAGCACCTTCCCTTGGGCAGTACTTC. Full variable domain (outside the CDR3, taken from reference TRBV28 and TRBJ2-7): DVKVTQSSRYLVKRTGEKVFLECVQDMDHENMFWYRQDPGLGLRLIYFSYDVKMKEKGDIPEGYSVSREKKERFSLILESASTNQTSMYLCASSGRTAPSLGQYFGPGTRLTVT.

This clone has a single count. The CDR3 spells CASSPLTGANQPQHF. The CDR3 nucleotides read TGCGCCAGCAGCCCCCTTACGGGGGCAAATCAGCCCCAGCATTTT. This chain links TRBV5-1 with TRBJ1-5; the D gene is possibly TRBD1 (6 bases). Per germline, CDR1 SGHRS and CDR2 YFSETQ. V was trimmed by 4 bases and J by 4 bases, leaving 15 bases between them. CDR3 length equals 15 residues.

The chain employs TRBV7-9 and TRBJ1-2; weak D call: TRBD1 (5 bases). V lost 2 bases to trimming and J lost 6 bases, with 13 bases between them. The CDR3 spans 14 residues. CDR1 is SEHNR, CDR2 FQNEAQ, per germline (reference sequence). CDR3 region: CASSLSPQADGYTF. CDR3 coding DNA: TGTGCCAGCAGCTTATCCCCACAGGCGGATGGCTACACCTTC.